This TCR beta chain was captured by sequencing in a study of PD-L1 blockade in urothelial cancer. Study in general: Blood gave a median about 150,000 T cells.

The sample's time point: peripheral blood 6 weeks after treatment start. Per-patient samples, pretreatment and on-treatment, numbered 1 to 8. In each PCR, synthetic TCR analog templates were spiked in. The table came from immunoSEQ multiplex PCR; TCRdb's copy has only in-frame clones and leaves some out. The table records more than 95,000 clones, roughly 90% of them present only once. In germline, CDR1 is SGHNT, CDR2 YENEEA. The CDR3 sequence is 16 residues long. The V gene end was trimmed by 5 bases and the J gene end by 1 base; junction bases not matched to a gene: 5. V gene TRBV11-3 combines with J gene TRBJ1-3; 10 bases match TRBD1. The specimen was PBMCs, collected around atezolizumab (anti-PD-L1) treatment. This sequence originates from a man aged 60 to 75 with urothelial cancer. The CDR3 region is CASSPGTGESGNTIYF. CDR3 sequence (DNA): TGTGCCAGCAGCCCAGGGACAGGGGAGTCTGGAAACACCATATATTTT.